These T cell receptor beta chains were read from a single sample in a study of blood T cell repertoires in COVID-19. The data were produced by immunoSEQ multiplex PCR, yet TCRdb's version contains in-frame clones alone and is incomplete. The table has 250,000 to 300,000 clones, around 84% seen once; the top ten hold under 4.5%. Sequencing was done on a sample of PBMCs or T cells enriched from blood (not recorded which). The origin of the receptors is a man aged 25 to 45 with acute COVID-19. Each CDR3 is given with its conserved first and last residue. The D gene is left open where the match is weak. Clone size is stated in some rows and not others, as once, few, many or a class when expanded.

d_call,v_call,j_call,clone_size,cdr3_length,cdr3_aa,cdr3_nt
.,TRBV6-4,TRBJ2-2,.,15,CASSDSGGSSGELFF,TGTGCCAGCAGTGACTCGGGCGGGTCGTCCGGGGAGCTGTTTTTT
.,TRBV28,TRBJ1-4,few,14,CASSGLQFNEKLFF,TGTGCCAGCAGTGGGCTTCAGTTTAATGAAAAACTGTTTTTT
TRBD1,TRBV18,TRBJ1-5,.,14,CASSPQGANQPQHF,TGTGCCAGCTCACCCCAGGGGGCGAATCAGCCCCAGCATTTT
TRBD1,TRBV18,TRBJ1-4,.,17,CASSPPRQGAFSEKLFF,TGTGCCAGCTCACCACCGCGGCAGGGGGCCTTCTCTGAAAAACTGTTTTTT
TRBD1,TRBV9,TRBJ1-4,.,14,CASSAGQGNEKLFF,TGTGCCAGCAGCGCCGGACAGGGGAATGAAAAACTGTTTTTT
.,TRBV7-2,TRBJ1-1,few,15,CASSLGSLGGTEAFF,TGTGCCAGCAGCTTAGGGAGTCTAGGGGGCACTGAAGCTTTCTTT
.,TRBV10-3,TRBJ1-5,few,13,CAIRGQPNQPQHF,TGTGCCATCAGAGGACAGCCAAATCAGCCCCAGCATTTT
.,TRBV5-1,TRBJ2-1,.,15,CASGGTGQGNNEQFF,TGTGCCAGCGGGGGGACGGGACAGGGAAACAATGAGCAGTTCTTC
TRBD1,TRBV6-6,TRBJ1-2,.,13,CASRDPGGYGYTF,TGTGCCAGCAGAGACCCAGGGGGCTATGGCTACACCTTC
TRBD1,TRBV30,TRBJ1-5,few,18,CAWSVRDRGRGDNQPQHF,TGTGCCTGGAGTGTGAGGGACAGGGGGCGAGGGGATAATCAGCCCCAGCATTTT
.,TRBV4-1,TRBJ1-6,.,14,CASSQEGPNSPLHF,TGCGCCAGCAGCCAAGAGGGGCCGAATTCACCCCTCCACTTT
.,TRBV9,TRBJ1-1,.,13,CASSVQGYTEAFF,TGTGCCAGCAGCGTACAGGGGTACACTGAAGCTTTCTTT
.,TRBV5-5,TRBJ1-2,few,15,CASSPILSGGGGYTF,TGTGCCAGCAGCCCGATCCTGTCGGGGGGCGGTGGCTACACCTTC
.,TRBV27,TRBJ1-2,few,12,CASSTTGYGYTF,TGTGCCAGCAGTACTACAGGATATGGCTACACCTTC
.,TRBV2,TRBJ2-1,.,13,CASSEDGYNEQFF,TGTGCCAGCAGTGAAGACGGGTACAATGAGCAGTTCTTC
.,TRBV10-1,TRBJ2-3,.,12,CASSESGDTQYF,TGCGCCAGCAGTGAGTCCGGGGATACGCAGTATTTT
.,TRBV12-3/TRBV12-4,TRBJ2-3,.,13,CASRTGVTDTQYF,TGTGCCAGCAGGACGGGAGTCACAGATACGCAGTATTTT
.,TRBV2,TRBJ1-2,.,13,CASSDGQGYGYTF,TGTGCCAGCAGTGATGGGCAGGGGTATGGCTACACCTTC
.,TRBV2,TRBJ2-2,.,13,CASTQLAPGELFF,TGTGCCAGCACTCAACTAGCCCCCGGGGAGCTGTTTTTT
.,TRBV18,TRBJ2-5,.,14,CASSPLETVETQYF,TGTGCCAGCTCACCATTAGAAACGGTGGAGACCCAGTACTTC
TRBD2,TRBV9,TRBJ2-2,.,16,CASSVVSGVNTGELFF,TGTGCCAGCAGCGTAGTGAGCGGGGTAAACACCGGGGAGCTGTTTTTT
.,TRBV12-3/TRBV12-4,TRBJ2-5,.,12,CASSLASETQYF,TGTGCCAGCAGTTTAGCTTCGGAGACCCAGTACTTC
.,TRBV2,TRBJ2-2,few,13,CASLRGIGGELFF,TGTGCCAGCTTGCGAGGGATCGGCGGGGAGCTGTTTTTT
TRBD1,TRBV28,TRBJ1-1,.,14,CASRAPGTDLKAFF,TGTGCCAGCAGGGCGCCCGGGACAGATCTTAAAGCTTTCTTT
.,TRBV5-1,TRBJ1-5,.,14,CASSLEQGRQPQHF,TGTGCCAGCAGCCTTGAACAGGGCCGCCAGCCCCAGCATTTT
.,TRBV10-2,TRBJ1-5,few,15,CASTPTGGDNQPQHF,TGCGCCAGCACCCCGACCGGGGGGGACAATCAGCCCCAGCATTTT
.,TRBV29-1,TRBJ1-1,.,14,CSVRGGFPYTEAFF,TGCAGCGTTCGTGGAGGATTTCCATACACTGAAGCTTTCTTT